A selection of T cell receptor beta chains follows, all from one sample in a study of T cell repertoires in aging, cancer and after chemotherapy. Via MiXCR, TCRdb re-called the multiplex PCR reads, giving one row per CDR3 protein. The sample has 7,000 to 9,500 distinct CDR3 sequences, 23% seen once. The sequencing input was blood. The origin of the receptors is a human donor with a blood cancer. The donor label of this sample is uncertain. CDR3s include the opening cysteine and the closing phenylalanine or tryptophan. Each record gives: J gene, V gene, CDR3 length, D gene, clone size, CDR3 protein, CDR3 DNA. The D gene is left open where the match is weak. Size tells how often a clone was seen (once, few, many) or the class of an expanded clone, and some rows leave it out.

j_call: TRBJ2-1
v_call: TRBV5-1
cdr3_length: 17
d_call: TRBD1
clone_size: -
cdr3_aa: CASSLRGAGGPGDEQFF
cdr3_nt: TGCGCCAGCAGCTTGAGGGGTGCAGGGGGCCCCGGGGATGAGCAGTTCTTC

j_call: TRBJ2-7
v_call: TRBV13
cdr3_length: 16
d_call: -
clone_size: -
cdr3_aa: CASSLLSGLSSYEQYF
cdr3_nt: TGTGCCAGCAGCTTACTAAGCGGGTTGAGCTCCTACGAGCAGTACTTC

j_call: TRBJ1-2
v_call: TRBV27
cdr3_length: 13
d_call: -
clone_size: few
cdr3_aa: CASSYTTGGGYTF
cdr3_nt: TGTGCCAGCAGCTATACGACAGGAGGCGGCTACACCTTC

j_call: TRBJ1-2
v_call: TRBV6-5
cdr3_length: 13
d_call: -
clone_size: medium-sized
cdr3_aa: CASSQARAYGYTF
cdr3_nt: TGTGCCAGCAGTCAGGCCCGAGCCTATGGCTACACCTTC

j_call: TRBJ2-5
v_call: TRBV19
cdr3_length: 15
d_call: TRBD1
clone_size: -
cdr3_aa: CVSSTPGTAQETQYF
cdr3_nt: TGTGTTAGTAGTACACCCGGGACAGCCCAAGAGACCCAGTACTTC

j_call: TRBJ2-2
v_call: TRBV5-1
cdr3_length: 15
d_call: -
clone_size: -
cdr3_aa: CASSSQEFGTGELFF
cdr3_nt: TGCGCCAGCAGCTCACAGGAGTTTGGCACCGGGGAGCTGTTTTTT

j_call: TRBJ2-2
v_call: TRBV18
cdr3_length: 16
d_call: TRBD1
clone_size: medium-sized
cdr3_aa: CASSPQRTGLTGELFF
cdr3_nt: TGTGCCAGCTCACCTCAACGGACAGGGTTGACCGGGGAGCTGTTTTTT

j_call: TRBJ2-2
v_call: TRBV20-1
cdr3_length: 17
d_call: TRBD2
clone_size: -
cdr3_aa: CSAPGTSGNANTGELFF
cdr3_nt: TGCAGTGCCCCCGGGACTAGCGGGAACGCGAACACCGGGGAGCTGTTTTTT

j_call: TRBJ2-3
v_call: TRBV12-3/TRBV12-4
cdr3_length: 13
d_call: -
clone_size: many
cdr3_aa: CASSLAGTDTQYF
cdr3_nt: TGTGCCAGCAGTTTAGCCGGGACAGATACGCAGTATTTT

j_call: TRBJ2-5
v_call: TRBV27
cdr3_length: 14
d_call: TRBD1
clone_size: -
cdr3_aa: CASSLGTGWETQYF
cdr3_nt: TGTGCCAGCAGTTTAGGGACAGGGTGGGAGACCCAGTACTTC

j_call: TRBJ1-1
v_call: TRBV6-5
cdr3_length: 12
d_call: -
clone_size: -
cdr3_aa: CASSEYPVGAFF
cdr3_nt: TGTGCCAGCAGTGAATACCCCGTGGGAGCTTTCTTT

j_call: TRBJ1-3
v_call: TRBV18
cdr3_length: 15
d_call: -
clone_size: medium-sized
cdr3_aa: CASSPRTASGNTIYF
cdr3_nt: TGTGCCAGCTCACCACGGACGGCATCTGGAAACACCATATATTTT

j_call: TRBJ2-2
v_call: TRBV30
cdr3_length: 16
d_call: -
clone_size: medium-sized
cdr3_aa: CAWSVSRVRITGELFF
cdr3_nt: TGTGCCTGGAGTGTATCCAGGGTTCGGATCACCGGGGAGCTGTTTTTT

j_call: TRBJ2-1
v_call: TRBV12-3/TRBV12-4
cdr3_length: 16
d_call: TRBD2
clone_size: many
cdr3_aa: CASSSRTSGTYNEQFF
cdr3_nt: TGTGCCAGCAGTTCCCGGACTAGCGGGACTTACAATGAGCAGTTCTTC

j_call: TRBJ2-7
v_call: TRBV30
cdr3_length: 14
d_call: TRBD1
clone_size: medium-sized
cdr3_aa: CASSTGTGSYEQYF
cdr3_nt: TGTGCCTCGAGTACCGGGACAGGGTCCTACGAGCAGTACTTC

j_call: TRBJ2-7
v_call: TRBV20-1
cdr3_length: 15
d_call: TRBD1
clone_size: -
cdr3_aa: CSALEGQGGTYEQYF
cdr3_nt: TGCAGTGCTCTTGAGGGACAGGGGGGAACCTACGAGCAGTACTTC

j_call: TRBJ1-5
v_call: TRBV28
cdr3_length: 12
d_call: -
clone_size: -
cdr3_aa: CASSNSNQPQHF
cdr3_nt: TGTGCCAGCAGCAATAGCAATCAGCCCCAGCATTTT

j_call: TRBJ2-7
v_call: TRBV6-5
cdr3_length: 16
d_call: TRBD1
clone_size: medium-sized
cdr3_aa: CASSYYLQGVIYEQYF
cdr3_nt: TGTGCCAGCAGTTACTATCTACAGGGGGTGATTTACGAGCAGTACTTC

j_call: TRBJ1-1
v_call: TRBV27
cdr3_length: 17
d_call: -
clone_size: -
cdr3_aa: CASSLYVGRGDNTEAFF
cdr3_nt: TGTGCCAGCAGTTTATACGTCGGACGGGGAGACAACACTGAAGCTTTCTTT

j_call: TRBJ2-1
v_call: TRBV7-9
cdr3_length: 17
d_call: -
clone_size: -
cdr3_aa: CASSPRGNPVVYNEQFF
cdr3_nt: TGTGCCAGCAGCCCCCGAGGGAACCCCGTCGTCTACAATGAGCAGTTCTTC

j_call: TRBJ2-7
v_call: TRBV20-1
cdr3_length: 15
d_call: TRBD2
clone_size: few
cdr3_aa: CSAREGTSANYEQYF
cdr3_nt: TGCAGTGCTAGAGAAGGGACTAGCGCTAACTACGAGCAGTACTTC

j_call: TRBJ2-2
v_call: TRBV20-1
cdr3_length: 15
d_call: TRBD1
clone_size: -
cdr3_aa: CSASQGTGVAGELFF
cdr3_nt: TGCAGTGCTAGTCAGGGGACAGGGGTCGCCGGGGAGCTGTTTTTT

j_call: TRBJ2-7
v_call: TRBV29-1
cdr3_length: 12
d_call: -
clone_size: medium-sized
cdr3_aa: CSVAMRDYEQYF
cdr3_nt: TGCAGCGTTGCGATGCGAGACTACGAGCAGTACTTC

j_call: TRBJ2-1
v_call: TRBV6-5
cdr3_length: 11
d_call: -
clone_size: medium-sized
cdr3_aa: CASSYWDQQFF
cdr3_nt: TGTGCCAGCAGTTATTGGGACCAGCAGTTCTTC

j_call: TRBJ2-7
v_call: TRBV7-3
cdr3_length: 15
d_call: TRBD2
clone_size: medium-sized
cdr3_aa: CASSSGGGGLYEQYF
cdr3_nt: TGTGCCAGCAGCTCCGGTGGGGGGGGTCTCTACGAGCAGTACTTC

j_call: TRBJ2-5
v_call: TRBV5-4
cdr3_length: 15
d_call: TRBD2
clone_size: medium-sized
cdr3_aa: CASKMASGRQETQYF
cdr3_nt: TGTGCCAGCAAAATGGCTAGCGGGAGACAAGAGACCCAGTACTTC

j_call: TRBJ2-5
v_call: TRBV7-9
cdr3_length: 13
d_call: -
clone_size: few
cdr3_aa: CASSLMGSETQYF
cdr3_nt: TGTGCCAGCAGCTTAATGGGGAGTGAGACCCAGTACTTC

j_call: TRBJ1-4
v_call: TRBV27
cdr3_length: 18
d_call: -
clone_size: few
cdr3_aa: CASSLGRASSATNEKLFF
cdr3_nt: TGTGCCAGCAGTTTAGGCAGGGCTTCGAGTGCAACTAATGAAAAACTGTTTTTT

j_call: TRBJ2-4
v_call: TRBV7-9
cdr3_length: 11
d_call: -
clone_size: few
cdr3_aa: CASSPGHIQYF
cdr3_nt: TGTGCCAGCAGCCCCGGGCACATTCAGTACTTC